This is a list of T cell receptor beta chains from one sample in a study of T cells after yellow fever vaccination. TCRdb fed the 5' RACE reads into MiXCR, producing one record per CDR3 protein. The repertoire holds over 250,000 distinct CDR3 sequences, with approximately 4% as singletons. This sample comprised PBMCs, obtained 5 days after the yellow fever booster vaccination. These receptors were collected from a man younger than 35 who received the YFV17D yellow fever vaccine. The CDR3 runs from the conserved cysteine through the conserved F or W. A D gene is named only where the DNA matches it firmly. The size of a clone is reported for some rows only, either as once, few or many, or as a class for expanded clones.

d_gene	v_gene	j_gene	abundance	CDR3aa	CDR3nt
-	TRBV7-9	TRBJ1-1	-	CASSWLGGEAFF	TGTGCCAGCAGCTGGCTGGGTGGTGAAGCTTTCTTT
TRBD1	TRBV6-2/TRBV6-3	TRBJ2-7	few	CASRTVGTGALYEQYF	TGTGCCAGCAGAACCGTGGGGACAGGGGCCTTGTACGAGCAGTACTTC
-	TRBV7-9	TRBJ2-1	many	CASSLGRNEQFF	TGTGCCAGCAGCTTGGGGAGGAATGAGCAGTTCTTC
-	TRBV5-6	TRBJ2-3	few	CASSLAESLRSTDTQYF	TGTGCCAGCAGCTTGGCCGAGTCTCTCCGCAGCACAGATACGCAGTATTTT
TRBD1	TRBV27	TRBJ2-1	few	CASSFAAGGEQFF	TGTGCCAGCAGTTTTGCGGCAGGGGGTGAGCAGTTCTTC
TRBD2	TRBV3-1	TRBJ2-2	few	CASSHAGGTGELFF	TGTGCCAGCAGCCACGCGGGGGGGACCGGGGAGCTGTTTTTT
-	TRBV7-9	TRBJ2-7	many	CASSGDLKGQNYEQYF	TGTGCCAGCAGCGGGGACTTAAAGGGACAGAACTACGAGCAGTACTTC
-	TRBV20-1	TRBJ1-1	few	CSARGLMNTEAFF	TGCAGTGCTAGAGGTCTCATGAACACTGAAGCTTTCTTT
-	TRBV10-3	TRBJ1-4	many	CAIQGAFNEKLFF	TGTGCCATTCAAGGGGCATTTAATGAAAAACTGTTTTTT
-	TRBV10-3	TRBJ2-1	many	CAITGEFNEQFF	TGTGCCATCACGGGGGAGTTCAATGAGCAGTTCTTC
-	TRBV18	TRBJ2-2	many	CASSPRVGELFF	TGTGCCAGCTCACCAAGGGTCGGGGAGCTGTTTTTT
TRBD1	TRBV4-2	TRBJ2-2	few	CASSRSGTGGLGELFF	TGTGCCAGCAGCCGTTCCGGGACAGGGGGTTTAGGGGAGCTGTTTTTT
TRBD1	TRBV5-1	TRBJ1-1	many	CASSLTGGVTEAFF	TGCGCCAGCAGCTTAACAGGGGGAGTTACTGAAGCTTTCTTT
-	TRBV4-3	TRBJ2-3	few	CASSQDISTDTQYF	TGCGCCAGCAGCCAAGATATTAGCACAGATACGCAGTATTTT
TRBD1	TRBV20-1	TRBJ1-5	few	CSARSDRDLSNQPQHF	TGCAGTGCTAGGTCGGACAGGGACCTCAGCAATCAGCCCCAGCATTTT
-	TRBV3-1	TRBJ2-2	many	CASSQGHGYGELFF	TGTGCCAGCAGCCAAGGTCACGGTTACGGGGAGCTGTTTTTT
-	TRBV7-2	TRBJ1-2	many	CASSQGQYYGYTF	TGTGCCAGCAGCCAAGGACAGTACTATGGCTACACCTTC
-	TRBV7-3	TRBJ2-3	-	CASTSRGAGTDTQYF	TGTGCCAGCACCTCTCGTGGGGCGGGCACAGATACGCAGTATTTT
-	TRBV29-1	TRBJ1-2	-	CSVTGYNYGYTF	TGCAGCGTTACAGGGTATAACTATGGCTACACCTTC
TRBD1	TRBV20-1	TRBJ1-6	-	CSAGTGRENSPLHF	TGCAGTGCCGGGACAGGACGGGAAAATTCACCCCTCCACTTT
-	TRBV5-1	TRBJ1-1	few	CASSLRLKNTEAFF	TGCGCCAGCAGCTTGAGGCTGAAAAACACTGAAGCTTTCTTT
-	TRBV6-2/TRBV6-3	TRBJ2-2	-	CASTSPVVDRGNTGELFF	TGTGCCAGCACCTCCCCAGTTGTTGACCGAGGGAACACCGGGGAGCTGTTTTTT
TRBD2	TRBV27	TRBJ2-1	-	CASSPNHLAGGFNNEQFF	TGTGCCAGCAGTCCAAATCACCTAGCGGGGGGCTTTAACAATGAGCAGTTCTTC
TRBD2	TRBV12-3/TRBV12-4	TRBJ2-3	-	CASSFQRGGDTQYF	TGTGCCAGCAGTTTCCAGCGGGGGGGAGATACGCAGTATTTT
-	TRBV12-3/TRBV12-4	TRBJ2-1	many	CASSFGQGSYNEQFF	TGTGCCAGCAGTTTCGGACAAGGGAGCTACAATGAGCAGTTCTTC
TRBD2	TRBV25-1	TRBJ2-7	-	CASRPAGLNHEQYF	TGTGCCAGCAGGCCAGCGGGGCTCAATCACGAGCAGTACTTC
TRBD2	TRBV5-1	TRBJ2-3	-	CASSLFPSGGTDTQYF	TGCGCCAGCAGCTTGTTCCCTAGCGGGGGCACAGATACGCAGTATTTT
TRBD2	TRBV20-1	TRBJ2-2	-	CSAREPLSGGTGELFF	TGCAGTGCTAGAGAACCGCTCTCGGGGGGTACCGGGGAGCTGTTTTTT
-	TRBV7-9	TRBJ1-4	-	CASSPDHEKLFF	TGTGCCAGCAGCCCAGACCATGAAAAACTGTTTTTT
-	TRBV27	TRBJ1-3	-	CASSWSAGGNTIYF	TGTGCCAGCAGCTGGTCCGCGGGTGGAAACACCATATATTTT
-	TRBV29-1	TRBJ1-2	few	CSVEGGWGWGYTF	TGCAGCGTTGAAGGGGGTTGGGGCTGGGGCTACACCTTC
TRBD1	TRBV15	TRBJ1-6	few	CATSRGGQGGNSPLHF	TGTGCCACCAGCAGGGGTGGACAGGGTGGTAATTCACCCCTCCACTTT
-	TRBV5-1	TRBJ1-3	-	CASSTNDFTAFSGNTIYF	TGCGCCAGCAGCACAAACGATTTTACGGCATTCTCTGGAAACACCATATATTTT
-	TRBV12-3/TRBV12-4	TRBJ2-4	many	CASSFEIAKNIQYF	TGTGCCAGCAGTTTCGAGATAGCCAAAAACATTCAGTACTTC
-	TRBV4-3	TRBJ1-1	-	CASSQLTGRNTEAFF	TGCGCCAGCAGCCAACTGACAGGCCGGAACACTGAAGCTTTCTTT
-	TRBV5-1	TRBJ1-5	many	CASSLDQGGQPQHF	TGCGCCAGCAGCTTGGATCAGGGAGGCCAGCCCCAGCATTTT
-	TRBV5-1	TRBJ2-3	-	CATSGDRASSTDTQYF	TGCGCCACCTCGGGAGACAGGGCTTCTAGCACAGATACGCAGTATTTT
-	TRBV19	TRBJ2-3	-	CASMADRDTDTQYF	TGTGCCAGTATGGCAGATCGAGACACAGATACGCAGTATTTT
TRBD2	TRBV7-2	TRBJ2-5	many	CASSFAGDETQYF	TGTGCCAGCAGCTTTGCGGGGGATGAGACCCAGTACTTC
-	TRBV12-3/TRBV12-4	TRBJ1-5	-	CASSVQGYNQPQHF	TGTGCCAGCAGTGTACAGGGATACAATCAGCCCCAGCATTTT
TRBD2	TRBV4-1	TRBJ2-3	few	CASSLRGSGGTDTQYF	TGCGCCAGCAGCCTCAGGGGTAGCGGGGGCACAGATACGCAGTATTTT
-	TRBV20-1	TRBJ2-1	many	CSASRQARYNEQFF	TGCAGTGCTAGCCGACAGGCTCGCTACAATGAGCAGTTCTTC
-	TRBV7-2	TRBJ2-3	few	CASSSPAGPTDTQYF	TGTGCCAGCAGCTCCCCCGCGGGACCCACAGATACGCAGTATTTT
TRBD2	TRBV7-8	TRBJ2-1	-	CASSLGLAGEISYNEQFF	TGTGCCAGCAGCCTAGGACTAGCGGGGGAGATCTCCTACAATGAGCAGTTCTTC
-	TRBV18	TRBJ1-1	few	CASSLNLGETEAFF	TGTGCCAGCTCACTAAACTTGGGGGAAACTGAAGCTTTCTTT
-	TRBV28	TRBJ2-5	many	CASSFMLETQYF	TGTGCCAGCAGTTTTATGTTGGAGACCCAGTACTTC